This T cell receptor beta chain is drawn from a study of blood T cell repertoires in COVID-19. At the level of the study: COVID-19 samples from acute and convalescent phases originated in the United States, Italy and Spain. PBMCs, B-cell-depleted T cells, or T cells were the source of the cDNA or gDNA that made up the material.

The CDR3 is 13 residues long. The germline V gene encodes CDR1 SGHAT and CDR2 FQNNGV. V dropped 2 bases and J dropped 6 bases, with 8 bases sitting between them. Authors' methods: How many nucleated cells were present was estimated from reference gene primer amplification. The assay was immunoSEQ multiplex PCR, and TCRdb's table has in-frame clones only and misses some. V and J calls and clone size are those listed in that table; D and trimming were worked out from the DNA. The sample consists of 160,000 or so clones, 81% of them appearing once. The chain recombines TRBV11-2 with TRBJ1-5; D not certain. Sequencing was performed on peripheral blood. This clonotype originated in a man aged 55 to 69 with active or convalescent COVID-19. CDR3 coding DNA: TGTGCCAGCAGCTTAACCTCCGGTCAGCCCCAGCATTTT. This encodes CASSLTSGQPQHF.